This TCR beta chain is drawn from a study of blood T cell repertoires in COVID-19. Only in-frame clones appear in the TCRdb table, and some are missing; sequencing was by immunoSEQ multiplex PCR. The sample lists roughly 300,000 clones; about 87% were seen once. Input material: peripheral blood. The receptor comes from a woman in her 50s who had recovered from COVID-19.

Here the CDR3 DNA reads TGTGCCAGCACCATTCGTGAGTCGTCCGGGGAGCTGTTTTTT. Residues: CASTIRESSGELFF. The V call is TRBV7-8, the J call TRBJ2-2, with D unresolved. Trimming cost V 7 bases and J 6 bases, with 15 bases left between them. This CDR3 has 14 residues. Germline CDR1 reads SGHVS; CDR2 reads FQNEAQ.